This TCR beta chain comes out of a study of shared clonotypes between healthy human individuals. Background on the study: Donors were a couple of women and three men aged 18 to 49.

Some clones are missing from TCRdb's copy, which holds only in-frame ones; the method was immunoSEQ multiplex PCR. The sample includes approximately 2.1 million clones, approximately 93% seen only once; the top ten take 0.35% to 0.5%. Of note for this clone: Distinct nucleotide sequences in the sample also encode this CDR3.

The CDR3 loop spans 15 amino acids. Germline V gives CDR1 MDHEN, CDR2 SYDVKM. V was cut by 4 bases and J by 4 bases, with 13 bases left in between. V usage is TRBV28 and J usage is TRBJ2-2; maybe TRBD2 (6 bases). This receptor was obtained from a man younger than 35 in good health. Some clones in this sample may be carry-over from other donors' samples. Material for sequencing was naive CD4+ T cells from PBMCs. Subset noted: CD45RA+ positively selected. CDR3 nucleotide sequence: TGTGCCAGCAGTTCGCCAGGGCGGGGCACCGGGGAGCTGTTTTTT. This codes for CASSSPGRGTGELFF. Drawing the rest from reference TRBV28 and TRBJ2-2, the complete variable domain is DVKVTQSSRYLVKRTGEKVFLECVQDMDHENMFWYRQDPGLGLRLIYFSYDVKMKEKGDIPEGYSVSREKKERFSLILESASTNQTSMYLCASSSPGRGTGELFFGEGSRLTVL.